One and the same sample provided the 10 T cell receptor beta chains below, sequenced in a study of tumor and adjacent non-tumor tissue in lung cancer. Three rounds of nested PCR, following a modified ARM-PCR protocol, produced the TCRbeta library. TCRdb fed the multiplex PCR reads into MiXCR, producing one record per CDR3 protein. This table holds more than 60,000 distinct CDR3 sequences, 60% to 85% found once. RNA was extracted from bulk tissue without any cell sorting. The sequencing sample was made of lung tumor tissue. Source of these receptors: a woman aged 45-59 years with non-small cell lung cancer.

As for this clonotype: Germline is not matched at one junction end, which may reflect a read error. The chain couples TRBV7-8 to TRBJ2-7, with D tentatively TRBD2 (5 bases). The CDR3 totals 16 residues. CDR1 and CDR2 from the germline V gene are SGHVS and FQNEAQ. The CDR3 here is CASSLGIGTAGYEQYF. CDR3 DNA sequence: TGTGCCAGCAGTTTAGGGATTGGCACCGCGGGCTACGAGCAGTACTTC.

This clonotype was detected ten times or more. This chain uses TRBV7-9 with TRBJ2-2; unclear D gene. Germline CDR1 reads SEHNR; CDR2 reads FQNEAQ (reference sequence). V was shortened by 2 bases and J by 2 bases, with 6 bases between the two germline ends. CDR3 length: 14 residues. This CDR3 reads CASSLNPNTGELFF. CDR3 bases: TGTGCCAGCAGCTTAAATCCCAACACCGGGGAGCTGTTTTTT.

This chain connects TRBV20-1 to TRBJ2-1; the match to TRBD2 covers 7 bases. J was trimmed by 5 bases and V by 7 bases; bases with no gene match: 8. Per germline, CDR1 DFQATT and CDR2 SNEGSKA (reference sequence). The CDR3 is 13 residues long. The CDR3 region has the DNA TGCAGTGTAGGGTTAGCGGGCAACAATGAGCAGTTCTTC. Translated: CSVGLAGNNEQFF.

A remark on this clonotype: This could be a read error, since a much larger clone is one nucleotide away. This rearrangement joins TRBV4-1 to TRBJ2-7; D gene unclear. The V gene's germline CDR1 is MGHRA and CDR2 YSYEKL. This CDR3 is built from 13 residues. V was shortened by 6 bases and J by 3 bases, with 12 bases between the two germline ends. The CDR3 region has the DNA TGCGCCAGCAGTTTCGACAAACTCTACGAGCAGTACTTC. It encodes CASSFDKLYEQYF.

Notes on this clonotype: The missing conserved phenylalanine or tryptophan at the end of this CDR3 makes a read error likely. It is unclear where the CDR3 begins or ends on the DNA, so no DNA is shown, and the CDR3 is as TCRdb lists it. The chain carries TRBV19 and TRBJ2-7; whether TRBD1, the table's D call, matches the DNA was not checked. The CDR3 length equals 14 residues, ends included. Germline V gives CDR1 LNHDA, CDR2 SQIVND (reference sequence). This chain's CDR3 is CASRRDASSYEQCI.

As regards this clonotype: At one boundary the junction diverges from the germline segment, which might be a read error. V usage is TRBV10-2 and J usage is TRBJ2-5, with D perhaps TRBD1 (6 bases). Germline CDR1 is WSHSY and CDR2 is SAAADI. This CDR3 comprises 12 residues. CDR3 amino acids: CASSLQGETKYF. The CDR3 coding sequence is TGCGCCAGTAGTTTACAGGGAGAGACCAAGTACTTC.

Concerning this clonotype itself: The DNA is omitted, as the CDR3 cannot be located on it reliably, and the CDR3 follows TCRdb's listing. This chain connects TRBV6-6 to TRBJ1-3. CDR1 is MNHNY, CDR2 SVGAGI, per germline (reference sequence). Termini included, the CDR3 measures 13 amino acids. The CDR3 loop is CASSSSPETAIYF.

V gene TRBV29-1 combines with J gene TRBJ1-1; 10 nucleotides line up with TRBD1. Unmatched junction bases numbered 9, after V lost 5 bases and J lost 3 bases. CDR3 length: 15 residues. The V gene's germline CDR1 is SQVTM and CDR2 ANQGSEA. CDR3 sequence reads: CSVSGTGVAYTEAFF. CDR3 DNA sequence: TGCAGCGTTTCCGGGACAGGGGTTGCTTACACTGAAGCTTTCTTT.

Points on this clonotype: This sequence may be a read error, since a much larger clone differs from it by one base. DNA of the CDR3: TGTGCCAGCAGCTTATCGACCCCCAGTGGGCGCTACACCTTC. This encodes CASSLSTPSGRYTF. The chain links TRBV11-2 to TRBJ1-2, with D uncertain. CDR1 and CDR2 (germline): SGHAT, FQNNGV. V lost 2 bases and J lost 9, with 16 bases in between. This CDR3 spans 14 amino acids.

As to this clonotype: One junction end disagrees with the germline gene, perhaps due to a read error. The chain couples TRBV4-1 to TRBJ2-1; 7 positions match TRBD2. The CDR3 is 17 residues long. Germline V gene sequence: CDR1 MGHRA, CDR2 YSYEKL. The CDR3 here is CASSQDGGTNLYSEQFF. The CDR3 DNA sequence: TGCGCCAGCAGCCAAGACGGGGGGACTAACCTTTACAGTGAGCAGTTCTTC.